These T cell receptor beta chains were read from a single sample in a study of T cells in tuberculosis. Generated by immunoSEQ multiplex PCR, the TCRdb table keeps only in-frame clones and is missing some. The profile shows around 60,000 clones, approximately 81% of them singletons. The sequenced material came from CD1b-GMM tetramer-negative cells sorted from PBMCs. The receptors come from an adult woman with latent tuberculosis. Both conserved end residues are part of each CDR3. Fields, in order: V gene, D gene, J gene, clone size, CDR3 protein, CDR3 DNA. The D gene is left open where the match is weak. Not every row has a clone size; where given, it reads once, few, many or a size class.

>TRBV9|.|TRBJ2-2|.
CASGTVPTGELFF
TGTGCCAGTGGTACAGTACCCACCGGGGAGCTGTTTTTT
>TRBV7-9|.|TRBJ2-5|.
CASSLGTTQETQYF
TGTGCCAGCAGCTTAGGGACTACACAAGAGACCCAGTACTTC
>TRBV19|.|TRBJ2-7|.
CASSKAGTPREQYF
TGTGCCAGTAGTAAGGCAGGGACACCTCGAGAGCAGTACTTC
>TRBV7-9|.|TRBJ1-2|.
CASSLGYGGGASNGYTF
TGTGCCAGCAGCCTAGGGTATGGGGGGGGCGCGTCTAATGGCTACACCTTC
>TRBV28|TRBD1|TRBJ1-4|once
CASRARDRTLQTNEKLFF
TGTGCCAGCAGAGCTCGGGACAGGACCCTGCAGACTAATGAAAAACTGTTTTTT
>TRBV11-2|.|TRBJ2-1|.
CASSLERVNEQFF
TGTGCCAGCAGCTTAGAGAGGGTTAATGAGCAGTTCTTC
>TRBV23-1|.|TRBJ2-3|.
CASSQSLGLDTQYF
TGCGCCAGCAGTCAATCGTTGGGACTAGATACGCAGTATTTT
>TRBV5-1|TRBD1|TRBJ1-2|.
CASSPTGPPNYGYTF
TGCGCCAGCAGTCCGACAGGGCCTCCTAACTATGGCTACACCTTC
>TRBV29-1|TRBD2|TRBJ2-2|.
CSVLAGGGSNTGELFF
TGCAGCGTCCTGGCGGGGGGTGGATCGAACACCGGGGAGCTGTTTTTT
>TRBV7-9|TRBD2|TRBJ2-7|.
CASSHSGGTSGYEQYF
TGTGCCAGCAGTCACAGCGGGGGGACTAGCGGATACGAGCAGTACTTC
>TRBV6-6|TRBD2|TRBJ2-1|.
CASSGGAGNEQFF
TGTGCCAGCAGCGGGGGGGCAGGCAATGAGCAGTTCTTC
>TRBV4-2|TRBD1|TRBJ2-7|.
CASSLAGQEFDEQYF
TGTGCCAGCAGCCTCGCGGGACAGGAGTTCGACGAGCAGTACTTC
>TRBV19|.|TRBJ1-1|once
CASSIRFQGRAEAFF
TGTGCCAGTAGTATCAGGTTCCAGGGTCGTGCCGAAGCTTTCTTT
>TRBV19|.|TRBJ2-7|.
CASSIVHSSSSSYEQYF
TGTGCCAGTAGTATAGTTCACAGCTCATCAAGCTCCTACGAGCAGTACTTC
>TRBV7-9|.|TRBJ1-5|.
CASSLEGGMRPQHF
TGTGCCAGCAGCTTAGAAGGAGGGATGAGGCCCCAGCATTTT
>TRBV19|TRBD1|TRBJ2-3|.
CASSTGGEGTDTQYF
TGTGCCAGTAGTACAGGGGGCGAGGGCACAGATACGCAGTATTTT
>TRBV5-6|.|TRBJ1-1|few
CASSPITVHTEAFF
TGTGCCAGCAGCCCTATTACAGTCCACACTGAAGCTTTCTTT
>TRBV5-6|.|TRBJ1-2|once
CASKGTGTGRYGYTF
TGTGCCAGCAAGGGGACGGGGACCGGGAGATATGGCTACACCTTC
>TRBV7-9|.|TRBJ1-2|.
CASSSTRNIGRGYTF
TGTGCCAGCAGCTCAACCAGGAATATTGGGAGGGGCTACACCTTC
>TRBV5-1|TRBD1|TRBJ1-4|once
CASSGTGNEKLFF
TGCGCCAGCAGCGGGACAGGGAATGAAAAACTGTTTTTT
>TRBV4-2|TRBD2|TRBJ2-7|.
CASSQSLAGGIYEQYF
TGTGCCAGCAGCCAATCCCTAGCGGGAGGTATCTACGAGCAGTACTTC
>TRBV30|.|TRBJ1-6|.
CAWPCSSYNSPLHF
TGTGCCTGGCCATGTAGCTCCTATAATTCACCCCTCCACTTT
>TRBV5-1|.|TRBJ1-1|.
CASNIAEGRVTEAFF
TGCGCCAGCAACATCGCGGAGGGGCGGGTAACTGAAGCTTTCTTT
>TRBV5-1|TRBD2|TRBJ2-5|.
CASSFGSGRETQYF
TGCGCCAGCAGCTTCGGTAGCGGGAGAGAGACCCAGTACTTC
>TRBV11-2|TRBD1|TRBJ2-7|.
CASRFGKPGQQSYEQYF
TGTGCCAGCAGGTTTGGGAAACCGGGACAGCAGTCCTACGAGCAGTACTTC
>TRBV6-1|TRBD2|TRBJ2-7|once
CASTLFSGTYEQYF
TGTGCCAGCACCTTGTTTAGCGGGACTTACGAGCAGTACTTC
>TRBV18|.|TRBJ2-2|.
CASSNRGALANTGELFF
TGTGCCAGCTCGAACCGTGGGGCGTTGGCGAACACCGGGGAGCTGTTTTTT
>TRBV18|.|TRBJ2-3|.
CASSPLLTDTQYF
TGTGCCAGCTCACCATTACTCACAGATACGCAGTATTTT
>TRBV29-1|.|TRBJ1-4|.
CSVEVGGRGKLFF
TGCAGCGTTGAGGTGGGGGGTAGGGGAAAACTGTTTTTT
>TRBV19|.|TRBJ1-3|few
CASNQERNTIYF
TGTGCCAGTAACCAAGAGAGAAACACCATATATTTT
>TRBV7-8|.|TRBJ2-7|.
CASSQGWSSSSSYEQYF
TGTGCCAGCAGCCAGGGGTGGAGTTCATCAAGCTCCTACGAGCAGTACTTC